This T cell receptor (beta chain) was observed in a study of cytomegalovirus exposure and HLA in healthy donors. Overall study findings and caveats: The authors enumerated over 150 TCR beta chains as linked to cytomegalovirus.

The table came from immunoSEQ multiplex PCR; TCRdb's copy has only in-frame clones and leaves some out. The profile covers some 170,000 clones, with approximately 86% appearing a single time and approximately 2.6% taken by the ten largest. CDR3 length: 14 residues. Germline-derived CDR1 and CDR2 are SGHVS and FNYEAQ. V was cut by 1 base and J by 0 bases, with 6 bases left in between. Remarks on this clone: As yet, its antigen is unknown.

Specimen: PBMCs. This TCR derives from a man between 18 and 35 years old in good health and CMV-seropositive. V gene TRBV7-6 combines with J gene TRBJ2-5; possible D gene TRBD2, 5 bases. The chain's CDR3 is CASSLGGYQETQYF. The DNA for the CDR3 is TGTGCCAGCAGCTTAGGAGGGTACCAAGAGACCCAGTACTTC.